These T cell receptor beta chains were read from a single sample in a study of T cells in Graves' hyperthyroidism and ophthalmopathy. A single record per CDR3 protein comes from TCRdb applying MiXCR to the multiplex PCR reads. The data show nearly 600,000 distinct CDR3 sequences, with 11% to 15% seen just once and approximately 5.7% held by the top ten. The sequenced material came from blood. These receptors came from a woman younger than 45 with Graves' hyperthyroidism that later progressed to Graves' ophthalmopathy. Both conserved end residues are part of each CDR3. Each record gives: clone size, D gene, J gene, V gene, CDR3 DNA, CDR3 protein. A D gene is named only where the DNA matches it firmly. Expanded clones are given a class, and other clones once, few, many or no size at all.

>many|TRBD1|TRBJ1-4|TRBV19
TGTGCCAGTAGTCCCCGGACAGGGGTAACTAATGAAAAACTGTTTTTT
CASSPRTGVTNEKLFF
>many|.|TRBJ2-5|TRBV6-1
TGTGCCAGCAGGATTGGGTACCAAGAGACCCAGTACTTC
CASRIGYQETQYF
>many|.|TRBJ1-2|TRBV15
TGTGCCACCAGCCCCCCCAACGGGGCCTATGGCTACACCTTC
CATSPPNGAYGYTF
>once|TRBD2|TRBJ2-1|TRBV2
TGTGCCAGCAGTGAAGGCCTAGCGGGAGGAAGATACAATGAGCAGTTCTTC
CASSEGLAGGRYNEQFF
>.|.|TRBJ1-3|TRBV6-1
TGTGCCTGCAGTGAAGCGGGGGCTACAGCTGGAAACACCATATATTTT
CACSEAGATAGNTIYF
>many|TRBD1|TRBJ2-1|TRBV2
TGTGCCAGCAACCCCGGGACAGGGGATGAGCAGTTCTTC
CASNPGTGDEQFF
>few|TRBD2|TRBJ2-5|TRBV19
TGTGCCAGTAGTCCTAATCAAGCGGGAGTGGGTGAGACCCAGTACTTC
CASSPNQAGVGETQYF
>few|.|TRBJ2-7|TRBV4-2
TGTGCCAGCAGCCAAGAAGGGGTGAGTTCCTACGAGCAGTACTTC
CASSQEGVSSYEQYF
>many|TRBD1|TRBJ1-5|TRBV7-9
TGTGCCAGCAGCTCTGACAGGGTCGGGCCCCAGCATTTT
CASSSDRVGPQHF
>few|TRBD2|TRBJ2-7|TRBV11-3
TGTGCCAGCAGCTTAGGCCCAAGGGAGGGTTCCTACGAGCAGTACTTC
CASSLGPREGSYEQYF
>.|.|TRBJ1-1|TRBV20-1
TGCAGTGCTAGAGGAGGGGCACCTTCGGCCGGCACTGAAGCTTTCTTT
CSARGGAPSAGTEAFF
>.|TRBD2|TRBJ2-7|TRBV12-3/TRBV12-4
TGTGCCAGCAGTTGGGTAGCGGGGGAATCCTACGAGCAGTACTTC
CASSWVAGESYEQYF
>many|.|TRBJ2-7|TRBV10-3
TGTGCCCTTGGGACCCCATCGTCCAACGAGCAGTACTTC
CALGTPSSNEQYF
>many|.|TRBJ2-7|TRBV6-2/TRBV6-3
TGTGCCAGCAGTTACTCTCTCCTTGCCCACGAGCAGTACTTC
CASSYSLLAHEQYF
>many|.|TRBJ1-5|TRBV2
TGTGCCAGCAGGGTCTCAACTATCACGGGGCCCCAGCATTTT
CASRVSTITGPQHF
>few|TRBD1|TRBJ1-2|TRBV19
TGTGCCAGTATTCCGGCCGAGACAGGGGTTTATGGCTACACCTTC
CASIPAETGVYGYTF
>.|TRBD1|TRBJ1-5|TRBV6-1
TGTGCCAGCAGCCCCAGGGACAGGGGAAAGCATCAGCCCCAGCATTTT
CASSPRDRGKHQPQHF
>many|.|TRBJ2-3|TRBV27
TGTGCCAGCAGTTTATCCCTTCTGGATACGCAGTATTTT
CASSLSLLDTQYF
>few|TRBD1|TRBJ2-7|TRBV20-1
TGCAGTGCTAGACCGGCAGGGGGCCCATCCGAGCAGTACTTC
CSARPAGGPSEQYF
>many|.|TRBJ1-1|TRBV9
TGTGCCAGCAGCGCGCAGGTCATGAACACTGAAGCTTTCTTT
CASSAQVMNTEAFF
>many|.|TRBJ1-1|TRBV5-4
TGTGCCAGCAGCACTGGGACTAACACTGAAGCTTTCTTT
CASSTGTNTEAFF
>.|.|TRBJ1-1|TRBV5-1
TGCGCCAGCAGCTTGTTAGCCCCGATGAACACTGAAGCTTTCTTT
CASSLLAPMNTEAFF
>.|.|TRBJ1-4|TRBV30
TGTGCTGCCCGGGACGTCGGAGGGGAAAAACTGCTTTTT
CAARDVGGEKLLF
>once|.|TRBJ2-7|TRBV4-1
TGCGCCAGCAGCCAAGATCCCCTGACGGGAACGTACGAGCAGTACTTC
CASSQDPLTGTYEQYF
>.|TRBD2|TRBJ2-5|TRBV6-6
TGTGCCAGCAGTTACTCGGCTAGCGGGAGGAAGGAGACCCAGTACTTC
CASSYSASGRKETQYF
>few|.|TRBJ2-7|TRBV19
TGTGCCAGTAGTATCCGGGGCCGCGCGGATTACGAGCAGTACTTC
CASSIRGRADYEQYF